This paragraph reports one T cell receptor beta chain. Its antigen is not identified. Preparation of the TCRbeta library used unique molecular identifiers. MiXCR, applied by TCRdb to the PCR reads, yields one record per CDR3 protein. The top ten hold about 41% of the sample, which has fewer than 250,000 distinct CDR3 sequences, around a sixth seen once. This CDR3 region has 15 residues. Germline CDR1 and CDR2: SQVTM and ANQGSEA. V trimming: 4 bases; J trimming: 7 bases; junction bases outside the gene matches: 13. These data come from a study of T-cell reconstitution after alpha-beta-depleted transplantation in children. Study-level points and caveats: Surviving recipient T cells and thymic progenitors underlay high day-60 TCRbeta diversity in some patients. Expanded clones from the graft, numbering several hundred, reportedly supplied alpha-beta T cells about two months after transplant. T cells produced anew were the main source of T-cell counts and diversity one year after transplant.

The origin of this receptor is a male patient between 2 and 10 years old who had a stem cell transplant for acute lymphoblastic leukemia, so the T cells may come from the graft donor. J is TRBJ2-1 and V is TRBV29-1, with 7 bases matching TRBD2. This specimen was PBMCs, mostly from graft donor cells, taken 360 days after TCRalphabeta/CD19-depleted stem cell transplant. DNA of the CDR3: TGCAGCGTTGGGATCTGGCGGGAGAAAAGGAATGAGCAGTTCTTC. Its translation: CSVGIWREKRNEQFF.